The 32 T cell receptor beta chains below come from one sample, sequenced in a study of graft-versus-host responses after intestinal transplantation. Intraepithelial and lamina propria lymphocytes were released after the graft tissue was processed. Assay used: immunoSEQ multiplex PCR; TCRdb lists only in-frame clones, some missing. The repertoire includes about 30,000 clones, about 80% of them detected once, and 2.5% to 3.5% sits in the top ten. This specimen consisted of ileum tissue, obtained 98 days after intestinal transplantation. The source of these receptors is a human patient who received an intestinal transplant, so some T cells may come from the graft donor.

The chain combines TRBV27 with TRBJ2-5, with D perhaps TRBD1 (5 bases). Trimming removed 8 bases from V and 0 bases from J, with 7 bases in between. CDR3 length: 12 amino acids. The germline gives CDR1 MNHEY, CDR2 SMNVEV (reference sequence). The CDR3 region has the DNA TGTGCCAGCCAGACAGACCAAGAGACCCAGTACTTC. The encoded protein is CASQTDQETQYF.

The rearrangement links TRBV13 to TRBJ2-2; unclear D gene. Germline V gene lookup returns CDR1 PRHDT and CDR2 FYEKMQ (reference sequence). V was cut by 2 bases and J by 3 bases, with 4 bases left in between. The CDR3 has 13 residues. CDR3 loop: CASSLLDTGELFF. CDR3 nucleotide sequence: TGTGCCAGCAGCTTACTTGACACCGGGGAGCTGTTTTTT.

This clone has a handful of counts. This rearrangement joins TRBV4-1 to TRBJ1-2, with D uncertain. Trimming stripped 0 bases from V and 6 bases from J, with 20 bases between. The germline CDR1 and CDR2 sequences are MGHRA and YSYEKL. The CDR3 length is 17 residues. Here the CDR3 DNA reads TGCGCCAGCAGCCAAGAAGGGTCCGGGCTAGGAAGGGATGGCTACACCTTC. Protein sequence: CASSQEGSGLGRDGYTF.

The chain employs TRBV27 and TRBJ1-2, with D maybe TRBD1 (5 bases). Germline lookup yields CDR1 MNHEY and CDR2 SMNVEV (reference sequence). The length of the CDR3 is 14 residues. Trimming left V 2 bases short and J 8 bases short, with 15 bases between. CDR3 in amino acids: CASSLGQGVDGYTF. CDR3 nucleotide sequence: TGTGCCAGCAGTTTAGGCCAGGGAGTGGACGGCTACACCTTC.

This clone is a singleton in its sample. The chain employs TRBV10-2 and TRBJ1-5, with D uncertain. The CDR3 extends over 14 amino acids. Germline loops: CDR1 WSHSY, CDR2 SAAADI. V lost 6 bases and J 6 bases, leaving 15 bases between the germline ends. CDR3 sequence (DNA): TGCGCCAGCAGGCTCGATCAAAACGCTCAGCCCCAGCATTTT. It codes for CASRLDQNAQPQHF.

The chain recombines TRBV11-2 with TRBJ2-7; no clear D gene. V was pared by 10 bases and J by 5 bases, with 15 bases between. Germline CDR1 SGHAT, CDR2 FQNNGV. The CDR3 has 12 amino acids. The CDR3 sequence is CAIDLRKDEQYF. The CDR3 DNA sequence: TGTGCCATCGACCTTCGGAAAGACGAGCAGTACTTC. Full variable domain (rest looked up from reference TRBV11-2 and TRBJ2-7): EAGVAQSPRYKIIEKRQSVAFWCNPISGHATLYWYQQILGQGPKLLIQFQNNGVVDDSQLPKDRFSAERLKGVDSTLKIQPAKLEDSAVYLCAIDLRKDEQYFGPGTRLTVT.

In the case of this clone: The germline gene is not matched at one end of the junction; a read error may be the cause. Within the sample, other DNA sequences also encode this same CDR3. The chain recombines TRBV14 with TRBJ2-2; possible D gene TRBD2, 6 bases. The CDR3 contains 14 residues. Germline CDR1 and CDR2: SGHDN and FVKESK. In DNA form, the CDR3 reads TGTGCCAGCAGCCCGGAGGGGCATCTGCTGGAGCTGTTTTTC. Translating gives CASSPEGHLLELFF.

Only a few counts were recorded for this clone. The CDR3 spells CASSRPNQPQHF. The CDR3 region has the DNA TGTGCCAGCAGCCGCCCCAATCAGCCCCAGCATTTT. This chain links TRBV7-9 with TRBJ1-5; D unresolved. The CDR3 runs to 12 residues. Trimming stripped 5 bases from V and 3 bases from J, with 5 bases between. In germline, CDR1 is SEHNR, CDR2 FQNEAQ (reference sequence).

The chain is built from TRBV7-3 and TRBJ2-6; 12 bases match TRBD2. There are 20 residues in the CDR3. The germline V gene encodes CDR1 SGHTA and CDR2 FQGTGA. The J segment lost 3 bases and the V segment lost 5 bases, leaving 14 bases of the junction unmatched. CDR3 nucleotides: TGTGCCAGCAGCCCACCAGGCCCTAGCGGGGGGGCCGGTGGGGCCAACGTCCTGACTTTC. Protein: CASSPPGPSGGAGGANVLTF. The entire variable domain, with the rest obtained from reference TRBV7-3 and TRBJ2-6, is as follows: GAGVSQTPSNKVTEKGKYVELRCDPISGHTALYWYRQSLGQGPEFLIYFQGTGAADDSGLPNDRFFAVRPEGSVSTLKIQRTERGDSAVYLCASSPPGPSGGAGGANVLTFGAGSRLTVL.

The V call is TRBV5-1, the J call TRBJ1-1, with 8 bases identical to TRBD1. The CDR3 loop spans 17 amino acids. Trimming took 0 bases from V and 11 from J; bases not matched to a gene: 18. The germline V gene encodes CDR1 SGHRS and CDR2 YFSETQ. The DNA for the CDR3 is TGCGCCAGCAGCTTGGATCTCCGGACAGGGCTGAACACTCGGGCTTTCTTT. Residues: CASSLDLRTGLNTRAFF.

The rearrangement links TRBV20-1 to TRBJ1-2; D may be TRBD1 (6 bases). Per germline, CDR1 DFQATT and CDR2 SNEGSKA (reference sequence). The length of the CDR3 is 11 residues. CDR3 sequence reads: CKSQGNYGYTF. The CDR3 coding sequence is TGCAAGTCCCAGGGGAACTATGGCTACACCTTC.

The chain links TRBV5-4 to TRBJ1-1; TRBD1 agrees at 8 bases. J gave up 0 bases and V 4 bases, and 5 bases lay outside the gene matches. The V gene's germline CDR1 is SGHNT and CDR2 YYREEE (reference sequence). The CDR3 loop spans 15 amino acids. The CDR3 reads CASSPRGPMNTEAFF. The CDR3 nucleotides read TGTGCCAGCAGCCCCAGGGGGCCTATGAACACTGAAGCTTTCTTT.

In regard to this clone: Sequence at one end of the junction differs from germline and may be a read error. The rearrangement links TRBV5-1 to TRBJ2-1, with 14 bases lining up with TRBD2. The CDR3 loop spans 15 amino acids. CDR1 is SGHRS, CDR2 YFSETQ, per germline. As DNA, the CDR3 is TGCGCCAGCAGTTTGGGGACTAGCGGGAGCCATGAGCAGTTCTTC. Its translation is CASSLGTSGSHEQFF.

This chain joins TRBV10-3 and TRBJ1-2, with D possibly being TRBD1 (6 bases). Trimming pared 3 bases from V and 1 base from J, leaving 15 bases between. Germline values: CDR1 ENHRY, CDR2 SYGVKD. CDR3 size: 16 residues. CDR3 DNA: TGTGCCATCAGTGATCCCGGGACAAACCGTAACTATGGCTACACCTTC. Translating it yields CAISDPGTNRNYGYTF.

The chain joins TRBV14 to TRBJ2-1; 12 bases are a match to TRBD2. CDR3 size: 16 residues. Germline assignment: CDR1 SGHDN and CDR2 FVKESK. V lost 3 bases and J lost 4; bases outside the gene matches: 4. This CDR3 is CASSQMGLAGYNEQFF. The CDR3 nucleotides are TGTGCCAGCAGCCAGATGGGACTAGCGGGTTACAATGAGCAGTTCTTC.

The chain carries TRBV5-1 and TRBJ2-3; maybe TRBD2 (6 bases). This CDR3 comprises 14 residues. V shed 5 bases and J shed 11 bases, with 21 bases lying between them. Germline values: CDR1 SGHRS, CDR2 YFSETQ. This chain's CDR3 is CASSGLASDPWQYF. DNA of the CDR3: TGCGCCAGCAGTGGTCTAGCGAGTGACCCTTGGCAGTATTTT. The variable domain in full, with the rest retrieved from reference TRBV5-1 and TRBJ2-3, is KAGVTQTPRYLIKTRGQQVTLSCSPISGHRSVSWYQQTPGQGLQFLFEYFSETQRNKGNFPGRFSGRQFSNSRSEMNVSTLELGDSALYLCASSGLASDPWQYFGPGTRLTVL.

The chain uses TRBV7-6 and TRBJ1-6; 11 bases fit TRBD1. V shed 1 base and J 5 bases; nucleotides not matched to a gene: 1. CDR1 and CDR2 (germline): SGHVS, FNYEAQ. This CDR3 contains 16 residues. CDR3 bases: TGTGCCAGCAGCTTAGGGACAGGGGGCAATAATTCACCCCTCCACTTT. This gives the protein CASSLGTGGNNSPLHF.

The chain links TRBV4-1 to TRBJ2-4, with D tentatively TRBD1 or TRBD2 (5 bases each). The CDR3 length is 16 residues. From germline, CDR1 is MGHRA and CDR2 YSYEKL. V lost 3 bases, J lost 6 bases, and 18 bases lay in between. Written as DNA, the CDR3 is TGCGCCAGCAGCCAGCCCGTCCGGGGCCCGGGAAACATTCAGTACTTC. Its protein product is CASSQPVRGPGNIQYF.

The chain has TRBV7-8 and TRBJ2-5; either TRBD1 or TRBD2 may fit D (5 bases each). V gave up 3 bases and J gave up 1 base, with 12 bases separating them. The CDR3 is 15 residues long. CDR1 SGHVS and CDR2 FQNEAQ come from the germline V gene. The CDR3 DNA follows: TGTGCCAGCAGCTTCACTTGGGACGGCCAAGAGACCCAGTACTTC. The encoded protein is CASSFTWDGQETQYF.

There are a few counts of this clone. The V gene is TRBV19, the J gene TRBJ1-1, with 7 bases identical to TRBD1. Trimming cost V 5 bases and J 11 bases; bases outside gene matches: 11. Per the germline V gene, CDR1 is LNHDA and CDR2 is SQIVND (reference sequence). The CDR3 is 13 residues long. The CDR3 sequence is CASSAIPTGDAFF. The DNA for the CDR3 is TGTGCCAGTAGTGCAATCCCTACAGGGGATGCTTTCTTT.

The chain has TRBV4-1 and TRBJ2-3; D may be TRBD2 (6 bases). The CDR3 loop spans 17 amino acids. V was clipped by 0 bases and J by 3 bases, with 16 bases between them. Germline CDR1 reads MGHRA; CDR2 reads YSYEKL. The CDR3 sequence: CASSQDAVGGWTDTQYF. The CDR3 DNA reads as TGCGCCAGCAGCCAAGATGCCGTGGGGGGTTGGACAGATACGCAGTATTTT.

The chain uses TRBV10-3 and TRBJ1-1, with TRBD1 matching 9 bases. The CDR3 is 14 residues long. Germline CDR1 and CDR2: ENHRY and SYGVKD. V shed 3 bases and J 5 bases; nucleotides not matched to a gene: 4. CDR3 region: CAISDGTGRTEAFF. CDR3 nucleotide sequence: TGTGCCATCAGTGACGGGACAGGGCGAACTGAAGCTTTCTTT.

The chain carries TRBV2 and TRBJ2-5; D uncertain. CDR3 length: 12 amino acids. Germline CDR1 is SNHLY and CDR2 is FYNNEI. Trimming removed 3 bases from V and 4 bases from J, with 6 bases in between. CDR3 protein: CASSEARETQYF. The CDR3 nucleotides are TGTGCCAGCAGTGAGGCCCGAGAGACCCAGTACTTC.

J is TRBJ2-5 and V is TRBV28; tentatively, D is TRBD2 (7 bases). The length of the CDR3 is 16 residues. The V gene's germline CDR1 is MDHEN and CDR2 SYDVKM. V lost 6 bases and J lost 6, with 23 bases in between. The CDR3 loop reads CASRTPYGGADKTQYF. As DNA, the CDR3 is TGTGCCAGCAGGACCCCTTATGGGGGGGCCGATAAGACCCAGTACTTC.

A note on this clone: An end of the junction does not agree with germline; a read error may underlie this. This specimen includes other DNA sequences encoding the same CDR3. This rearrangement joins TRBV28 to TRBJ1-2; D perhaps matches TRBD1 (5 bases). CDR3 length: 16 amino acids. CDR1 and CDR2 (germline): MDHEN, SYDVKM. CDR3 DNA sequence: TGCGCCAGCAGTGCTCCATATCCGGGACGGCTCTATGGCTACACCTTC. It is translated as CASSAPYPGRLYGYTF.

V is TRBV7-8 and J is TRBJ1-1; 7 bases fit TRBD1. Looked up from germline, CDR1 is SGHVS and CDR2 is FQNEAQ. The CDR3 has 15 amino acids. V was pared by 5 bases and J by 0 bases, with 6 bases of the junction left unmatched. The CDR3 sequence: CASSARTGLNTEAFF. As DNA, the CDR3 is TGTGCCAGCAGCGCCCGGACAGGTTTGAACACTGAAGCTTTCTTT. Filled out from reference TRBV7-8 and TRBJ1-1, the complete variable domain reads GAGVSQSPRYKVAKRGQDVALRCDPISGHVSLFWYQQALGQGPEFLTYFQNEAQLDKSGLPSDRFFAERPEGSVSTLKIQRTQQEDSAVYLCASSARTGLNTEAFFGQGTRLTVV.

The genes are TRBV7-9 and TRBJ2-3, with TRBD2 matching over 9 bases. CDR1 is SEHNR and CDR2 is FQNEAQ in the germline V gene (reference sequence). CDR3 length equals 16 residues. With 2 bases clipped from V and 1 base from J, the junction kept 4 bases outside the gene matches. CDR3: CASSLPTSGGTDTQYF. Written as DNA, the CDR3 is TGTGCCAGCAGCTTACCGACTAGCGGTGGCACAGATACGCAGTATTTT.

CDR3 nucleotides: TGCGCCAGCAGCTTGAAGGCAGGGGTCCTACTTTGGGAGGAGCAGTACTTC. The encoded protein is CASSLKAGVLLWEEQYF. This rearrangement joins TRBV5-1 to TRBJ2-7; tentative D call: TRBD1 (6 bases). Trimming took off 1 base at V and 7 bases at J, with 24 bases between the two ends. The CDR3 covers 17 residues. Germline V gives CDR1 SGHRS, CDR2 YFSETQ.

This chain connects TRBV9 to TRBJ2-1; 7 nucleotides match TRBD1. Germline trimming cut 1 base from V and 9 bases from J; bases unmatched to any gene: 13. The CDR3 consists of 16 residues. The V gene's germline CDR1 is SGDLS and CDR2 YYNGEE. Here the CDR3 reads CASSVQDRRPFGEQFF. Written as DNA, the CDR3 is TGTGCCAGCAGCGTACAGGACAGGAGACCCTTTGGTGAGCAGTTCTTC.

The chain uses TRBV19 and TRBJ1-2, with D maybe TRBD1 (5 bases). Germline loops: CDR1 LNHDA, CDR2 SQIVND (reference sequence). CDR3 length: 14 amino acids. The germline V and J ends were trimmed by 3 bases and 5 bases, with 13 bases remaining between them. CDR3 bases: TGTGCCAGTAGTATTTTGCAGGGAAGGTATGGCTACACCTTC. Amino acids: CASSILQGRYGYTF.

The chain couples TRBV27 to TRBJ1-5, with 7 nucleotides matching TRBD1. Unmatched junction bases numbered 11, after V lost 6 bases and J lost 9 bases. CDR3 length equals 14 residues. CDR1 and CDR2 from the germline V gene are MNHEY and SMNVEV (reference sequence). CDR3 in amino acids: CASSPIRQGWPQHF. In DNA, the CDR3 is TGTGCCAGCAGCCCTATTCGACAGGGTTGGCCCCAGCATTTT.

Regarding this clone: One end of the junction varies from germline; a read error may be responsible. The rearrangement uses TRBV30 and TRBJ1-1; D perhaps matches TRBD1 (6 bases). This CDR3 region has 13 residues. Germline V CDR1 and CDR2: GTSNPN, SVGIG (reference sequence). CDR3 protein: CAWTGGLNTEAFF. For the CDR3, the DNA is TGTGCGTGGACCGGGGGGCTGAACACTGAAGCTTTCTTT.